This TCR beta chain was sequenced for a study of blood T cells in healthy people across ages. Whole-study context: Capture by template switching was about one barcoded beta molecule per two T cells.

V gave up 5 bases and J gave up 8 bases, with 10 bases separating them. This CDR3 spans 11 amino acids. Germline CDR1 SGDLS, CDR2 YYNGEE. Peripheral blood, roughly 9.3 milliliters per donor, was collected. With a J-beta primer mix and a sample-barcoded 5' primer, a second PCR ran roughly 7 to 11 cycles. Each CDR3 protein gets one entry after TCRdb re-called the 5' RACE reads with MiXCR. The profile shows 450,000 to 700,000 distinct CDR3 sequences, roughly 28% of them singletons. The sequence was obtained from a woman aged 70-85 years in good health. The specimen was blood. The rearrangement links TRBV9 to TRBJ1-2; no reliable D call. CDR3 loop: CASRDSGGYTF. The CDR3 DNA is TGTGCCAGCAGGGACTCGGGGGGCTACACCTTC.